This T cell receptor beta chain was found in a study of CD8+ T cells in alopecia areata. Stated treatment: oral pan-JAK inhibitor, 5-10 mg twice daily. TCR sequencing used cDNA made by reverse transcription of extracted RNA. Here immunoSEQ multiplex PCR was the method, and the copy in TCRdb shows in-frame clones only, minus some. The data hold about 220,000 clones, with around 57% observed a single time. This clone has just one count. The CDR3 has 15 residues. The V end lost 3 bases, the J end lost 3 bases, and 14 bases lay between the germline ends. The germline V gene has CDR1 SGHAT and CDR2 FQNNGV. The genes are TRBV11-2 and TRBJ2-5; TRBD2 might be the D (5 bases). The origin of this receptor is a human donor with alopecia areata. Sequencing was performed on CD4+ T cells sorted from blood, taken at week 4, from a patient treated with tofacitinib. This CDR3 is CASSFTLAREETQYF. CDR3 in DNA: TGTGCCAGCAGCTTCACCCTAGCTCGGGAAGAGACCCAGTACTTC.